This T cell receptor (beta chain) is drawn from a study of graft-versus-host responses after intestinal transplantation. About the study: Those transplanted obtained multivisceral, liver-intestinal, or isolated intestinal grafts. Once they had received anti-thymocyte globulin induction, all recipients took tacrolimus and steroids for around three years.

Germline V gene sequence: CDR1 ENHRY, CDR2 SYGVKD. J gave up 4 bases and V 0 bases, and 5 bases lay outside the gene matches. The CDR3 runs to 16 residues. Notes on this clone: Its antigen is not identified.

This table comes from immunoSEQ multiplex PCR, and its TCRdb copy is limited to in-frame clones, with some not included. The sample records about 110,000 clones, 85% to 95% being singletons. The sequence derives from a human donor who was the organ donor for an intestinal transplant. The sequencing used unstimulated CD4+ T cells sorted from spleen or lymph node cells, collected before transplant. This sequence joins TRBV10-3 and TRBJ1-5, with 8 bases matching TRBD1. In DNA form, the CDR3 reads TGTGCCATCAGTGAGTCTCGGAGACAGGGGAATCAGCCCCAGCATTTT. This translates into CAISESRRQGNQPQHF.